Listed here is a single T cell receptor (beta chain). This sample is drawn from a study of blood T cell repertoires in COVID-19. About the study: Samples taken during acute and convalescent COVID-19 were collected in the United States, Italy and Spain. Sources were T cells, B-cell-depleted T cells, or PBMCs; the material itself was cDNA or gDNA.

CDR3 size: 16 residues. Germline V gene data show CDR1 as MNHEY and CDR2 as SVGEGT. The V and J ends lost 0 bases and 2 bases, in that order; junction bases with no gene match: 7. Authors' processing steps: Estimation of nucleated cell counts was performed using reference gene primer amplification. Here immunoSEQ multiplex PCR was the method, and the copy in TCRdb shows in-frame clones only, minus some. V, J and clone size derive from that table, while D and trimming were established from the DNA sequence. The repertoire has some 350,000 clones, roughly 89% of them found once; the top ten carry roughly 3.5%.

This TCR derives from a woman aged 18-30 years who had recovered from COVID-19. V is TRBV6-2 or TRBV6-3 and J is TRBJ2-7; TRBD1 aligns across 7 bases. Sequencing used peripheral blood. The CDR3 coding sequence is TGTGCCAGCAGTTACTCAAAGACAGGGAGTGCCTACGAGCAGTACGTC. Protein sequence: CASSYSKTGSAYEQYV.